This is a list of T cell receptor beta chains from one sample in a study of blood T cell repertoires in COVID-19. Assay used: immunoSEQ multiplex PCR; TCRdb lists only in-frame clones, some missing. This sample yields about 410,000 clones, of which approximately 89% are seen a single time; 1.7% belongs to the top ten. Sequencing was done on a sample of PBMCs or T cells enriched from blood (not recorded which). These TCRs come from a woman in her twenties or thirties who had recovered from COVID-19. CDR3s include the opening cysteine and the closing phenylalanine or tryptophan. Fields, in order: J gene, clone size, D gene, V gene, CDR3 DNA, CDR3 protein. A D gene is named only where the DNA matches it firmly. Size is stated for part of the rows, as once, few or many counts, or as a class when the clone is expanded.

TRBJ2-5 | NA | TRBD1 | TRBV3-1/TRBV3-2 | TGTGCCAGCAGCCAAATATCCGGGACAGGGATGGAGACCCAGTACTTC | CASSQISGTGMETQYF
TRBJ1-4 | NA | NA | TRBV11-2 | TGTGCCAGCAGCTTGCATAGGGGGATCGGAAATGAAAAACTGTTTTTT | CASSLHRGIGNEKLFF
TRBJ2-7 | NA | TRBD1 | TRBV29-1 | TGCAGCGTTGAAGATTTAGACAGGGGGCACGAGCAGTACTTC | CSVEDLDRGHEQYF
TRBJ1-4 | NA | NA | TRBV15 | TGTGCCACCAGCAGCCCTGCCGGGACTAATGAAAAACTGTTTTTT | CATSSPAGTNEKLFF
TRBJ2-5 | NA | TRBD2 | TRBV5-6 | TGTGCCAGCAGCTTAACTAGCGGACAAGAGACCCAGTACTTC | CASSLTSGQETQYF
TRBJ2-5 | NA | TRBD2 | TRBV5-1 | TGCGCCAGCAGCCCGCTAGCGGGGAAAGAGACCCAGTACTTC | CASSPLAGKETQYF
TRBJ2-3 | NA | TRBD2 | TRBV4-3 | TGCGCCAGCAGCCAAGATCGGACTAGCAAGAGGCCAGATACGCAGTATTTT | CASSQDRTSKRPDTQYF
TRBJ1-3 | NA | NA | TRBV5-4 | TGTGCCAGCAGCTTGGAGCCAGGGTCGGCTGGAAACACCATATATTTT | CASSLEPGSAGNTIYF
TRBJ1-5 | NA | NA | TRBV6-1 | TGTGCCAGCAGTGAAGTAAATACGAGGGATCAGCCCCAGCATTTT | CASSEVNTRDQPQHF
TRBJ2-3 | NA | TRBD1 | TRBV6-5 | TGTGCCAGCAGTTACGGACAGGGTTCAGATACGCAGTATTTT | CASSYGQGSDTQYF
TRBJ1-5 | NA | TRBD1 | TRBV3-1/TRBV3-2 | TGTGCCAGCAGCCAAGGGACAGGTGGCAATCAGCCCCAGCATTTT | CASSQGTGGNQPQHF
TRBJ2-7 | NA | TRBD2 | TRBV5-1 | TGCGCCAGCAGCTTGAGCTTACTAGCGGGGGGCTACGAGCAGTACTTC | CASSLSLLAGGYEQYF
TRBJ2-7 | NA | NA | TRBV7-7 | TGTGCCAGCAGCCGGAGCAGGGGTTCCTACGAGCAGTACTTC | CASSRSRGSYEQYF
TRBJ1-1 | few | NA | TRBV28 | TGTGCCAGCAGTTCCCGCTGGGCAGGCCTGTTCACTGAAGCTTTCTTT | CASSSRWAGLFTEAFF
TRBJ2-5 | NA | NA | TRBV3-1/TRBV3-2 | TGTGCCAGCAGCCAAGCCCTGAGCGCCGGAGGGGAGACCCAGTACTTC | CASSQALSAGGETQYF
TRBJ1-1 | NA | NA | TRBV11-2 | TGTGCCAGCAGCTTAGTTAAGGGCGGAGGCTCTGAAGCTTTCTTT | CASSLVKGGGSEAFF
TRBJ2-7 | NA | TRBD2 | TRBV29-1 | TGCAGCGTTGAGGGGAGGGGCTACGAGCAGTACTTC | CSVEGRGYEQYF
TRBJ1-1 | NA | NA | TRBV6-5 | TGTGCCAGCAGTTACGGGGCCAGCCTAGAGAACACTGAAGCTTTCTTT | CASSYGASLENTEAFF
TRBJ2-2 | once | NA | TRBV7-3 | TGTGCCAGCAGCTCGTACACCGGGGAGCTGTTTTTT | CASSSYTGELFF
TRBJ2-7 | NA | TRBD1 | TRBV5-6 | TGTGCCAGCAGCTTGTTCGGAACAGGGGGCTCGTACGAGCAGTACTTC | CASSLFGTGGSYEQYF